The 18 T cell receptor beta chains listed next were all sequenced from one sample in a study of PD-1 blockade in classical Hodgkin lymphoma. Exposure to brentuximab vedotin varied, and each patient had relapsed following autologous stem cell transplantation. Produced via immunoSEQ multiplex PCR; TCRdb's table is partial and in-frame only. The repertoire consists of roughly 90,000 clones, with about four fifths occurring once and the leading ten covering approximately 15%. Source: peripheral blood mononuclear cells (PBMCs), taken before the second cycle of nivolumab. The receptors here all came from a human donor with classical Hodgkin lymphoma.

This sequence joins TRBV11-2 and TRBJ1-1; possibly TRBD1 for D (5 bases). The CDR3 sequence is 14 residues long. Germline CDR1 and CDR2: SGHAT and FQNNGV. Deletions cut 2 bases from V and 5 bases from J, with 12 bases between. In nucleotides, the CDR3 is TGTGCCAGCAGCTTATCGGCCGGGGGGACTGAAGCTTTCTTT. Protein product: CASSLSAGGTEAFF.

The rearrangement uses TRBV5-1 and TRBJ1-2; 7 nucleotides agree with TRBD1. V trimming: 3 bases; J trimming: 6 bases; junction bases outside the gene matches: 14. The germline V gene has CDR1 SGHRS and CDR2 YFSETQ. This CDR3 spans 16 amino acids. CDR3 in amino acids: CASSSTGTVHGDGYTF. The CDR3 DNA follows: TGCGCCAGCAGCTCTACCGGGACAGTGCACGGGGATGGCTACACCTTC.

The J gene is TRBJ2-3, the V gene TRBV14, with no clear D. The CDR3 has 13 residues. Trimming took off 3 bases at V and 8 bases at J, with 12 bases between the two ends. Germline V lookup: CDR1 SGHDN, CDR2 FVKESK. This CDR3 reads CASSQATSGTQYF. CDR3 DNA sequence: TGTGCCAGCAGCCAGGCCACCAGTGGTACGCAGTATTTT.

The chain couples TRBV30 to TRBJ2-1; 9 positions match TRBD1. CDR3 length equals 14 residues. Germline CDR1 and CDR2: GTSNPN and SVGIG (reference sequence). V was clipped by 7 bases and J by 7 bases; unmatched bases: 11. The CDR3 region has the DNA TGTGCCTTCAAGCCCGGGACAGGGTTAAATGAGCAGTTCTTC. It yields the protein CAFKPGTGLNEQFF. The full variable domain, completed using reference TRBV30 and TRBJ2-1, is SQTIHQWPATLVQPVGSPLSLECTVEGTSNPNLYWYRQAAGRGLQLLFYSVGIGQISSEVPQNLSASRPQDRQFILSSKKLLLSDSGFYLCAFKPGTGLNEQFFGPGTRLTVL.

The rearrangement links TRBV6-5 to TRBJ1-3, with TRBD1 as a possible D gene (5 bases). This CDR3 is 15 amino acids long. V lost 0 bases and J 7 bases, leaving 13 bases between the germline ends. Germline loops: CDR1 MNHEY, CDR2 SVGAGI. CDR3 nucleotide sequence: TGTGCCAGCAGTTACTCACGGGACGACGTGAACACCATATATTTT. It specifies CASSYSRDDVNTIYF.

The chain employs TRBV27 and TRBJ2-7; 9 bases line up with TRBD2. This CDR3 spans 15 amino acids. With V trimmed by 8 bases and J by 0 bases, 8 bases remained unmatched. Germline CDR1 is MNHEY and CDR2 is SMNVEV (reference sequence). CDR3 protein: CASVGREGLSYEQYF. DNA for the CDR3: TGTGCCAGCGTGGGGCGGGAGGGCCTCTCCTACGAGCAGTACTTC.

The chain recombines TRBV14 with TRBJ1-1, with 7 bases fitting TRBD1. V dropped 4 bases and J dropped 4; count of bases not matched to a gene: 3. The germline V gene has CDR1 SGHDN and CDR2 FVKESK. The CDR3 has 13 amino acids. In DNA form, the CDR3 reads TGTGCCAGCAGCCTAAACAGGGGCACTGAAGCTTTCTTT. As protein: CASSLNRGTEAFF.

The CDR3 sequence: CAWSVLAGTGELFF. The CDR3, as DNA: TGTGCCTGGAGTGTCTTAGCGGGAACCGGGGAGCTGTTTTTT. The chain carries TRBV30 and TRBJ2-2; 8 nucleotides line up with TRBD2. Germline-derived CDR1 and CDR2 are GTSNPN and SVGIG (reference sequence). V dropped 0 bases and J dropped 5; count of bases not matched to a gene: 2. This CDR3 comprises 14 residues.

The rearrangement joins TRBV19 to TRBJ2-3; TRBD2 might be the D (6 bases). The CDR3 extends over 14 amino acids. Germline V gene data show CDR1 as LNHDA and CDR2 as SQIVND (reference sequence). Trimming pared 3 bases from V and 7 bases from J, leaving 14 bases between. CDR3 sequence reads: CASSISQGGNTQYF. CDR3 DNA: TGTGCCAGTAGTATCTCCCAGGGCGGGAATACGCAGTATTTT.

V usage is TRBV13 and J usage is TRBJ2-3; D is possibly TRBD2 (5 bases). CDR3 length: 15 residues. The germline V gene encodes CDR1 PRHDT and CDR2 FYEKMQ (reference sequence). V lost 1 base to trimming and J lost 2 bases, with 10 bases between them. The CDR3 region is CASSLEGLATDTQYF. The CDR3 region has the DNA TGTGCCAGCAGCTTAGAAGGCCTAGCCACAGATACGCAGTATTTT. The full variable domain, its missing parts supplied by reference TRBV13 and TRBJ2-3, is AAGVIQSPRHLIKEKRETATLKCYPIPRHDTVYWYQQGPGQDPQFLISFYEKMQSDKGSIPDRFSAQQFSDYHSELNMSSLELGDSALYFCASSLEGLATDTQYFGPGTRLTVL.

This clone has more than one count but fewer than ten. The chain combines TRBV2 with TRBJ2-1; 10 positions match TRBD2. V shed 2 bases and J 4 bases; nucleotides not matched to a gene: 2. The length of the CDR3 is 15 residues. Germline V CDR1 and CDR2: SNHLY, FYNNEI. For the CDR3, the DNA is TGTGCCAGCAGTGAAAGCGGGAGGGCTTACAATGAGCAGTTCTTC. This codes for CASSESGRAYNEQFF.

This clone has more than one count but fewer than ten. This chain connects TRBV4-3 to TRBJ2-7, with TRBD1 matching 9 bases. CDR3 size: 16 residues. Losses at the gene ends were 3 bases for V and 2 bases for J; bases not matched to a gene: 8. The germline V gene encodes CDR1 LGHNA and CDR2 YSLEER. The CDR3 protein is CASSQSGTGGPYEQYF. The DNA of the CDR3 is TGCGCCAGCAGCCAGAGCGGCACAGGGGGCCCCTACGAGCAGTACTTC.

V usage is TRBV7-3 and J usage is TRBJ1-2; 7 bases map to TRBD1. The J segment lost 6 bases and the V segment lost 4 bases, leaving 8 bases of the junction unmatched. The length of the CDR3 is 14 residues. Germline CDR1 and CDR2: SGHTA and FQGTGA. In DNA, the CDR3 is TGTGCCAGCAGCTCTGTCGGACAGGTAGATGGCTACACCTTC. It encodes CASSSVGQVDGYTF. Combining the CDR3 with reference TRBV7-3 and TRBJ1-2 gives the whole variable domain GAGVSQTPSNKVTEKGKYVELRCDPISGHTALYWYRQSLGQGPEFLIYFQGTGAADDSGLPNDRFFAVRPEGSVSTLKIQRTERGDSAVYLCASSSVGQVDGYTFGSGTRLTVV.

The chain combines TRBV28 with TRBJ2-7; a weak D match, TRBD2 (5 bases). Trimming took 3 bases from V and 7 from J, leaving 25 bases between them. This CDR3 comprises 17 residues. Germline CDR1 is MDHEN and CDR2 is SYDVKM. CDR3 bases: TGTGCCAGCAGTTTTCCGGGAATGACTATCCCCGGGCGGGAGCAGTACTTC. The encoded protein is CASSFPGMTIPGREQYF. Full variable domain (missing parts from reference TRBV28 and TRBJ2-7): DVKVTQSSRYLVKRTGEKVFLECVQDMDHENMFWYRQDPGLGLRLIYFSYDVKMKEKGDIPEGYSVSREKKERFSLILESASTNQTSMYLCASSFPGMTIPGREQYFGPGTRLTVT.

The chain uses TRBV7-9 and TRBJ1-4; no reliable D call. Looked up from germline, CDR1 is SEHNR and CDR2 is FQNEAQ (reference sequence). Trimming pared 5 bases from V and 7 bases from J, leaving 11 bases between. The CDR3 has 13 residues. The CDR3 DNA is TGTGCCAGCAGCCCCCAAGGCGGTGAAAAACTGTTTTTT. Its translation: CASSPQGGEKLFF.

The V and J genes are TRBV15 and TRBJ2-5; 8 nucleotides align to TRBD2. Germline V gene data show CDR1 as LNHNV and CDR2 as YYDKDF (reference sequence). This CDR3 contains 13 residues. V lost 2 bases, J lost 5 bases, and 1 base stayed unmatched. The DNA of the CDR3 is TGTGCCACCAGCAGACGGGGGGGGGAGACCCAGTACTTC. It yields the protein CATSRRGGETQYF.

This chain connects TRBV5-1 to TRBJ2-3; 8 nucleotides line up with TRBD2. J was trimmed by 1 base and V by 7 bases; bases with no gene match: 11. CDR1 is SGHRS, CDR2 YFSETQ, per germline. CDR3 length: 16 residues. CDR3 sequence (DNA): TGCGCCAGCGGAGCGGGAGCTGGTGCGGGCACAGATACGCAGTATTTT. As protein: CASGAGAGAGTDTQYF.

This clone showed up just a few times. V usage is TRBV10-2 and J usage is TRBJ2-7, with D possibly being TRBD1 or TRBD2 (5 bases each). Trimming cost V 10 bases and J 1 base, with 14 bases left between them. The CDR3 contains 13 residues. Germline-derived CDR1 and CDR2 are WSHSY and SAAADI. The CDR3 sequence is CATRSGPSYEQYF. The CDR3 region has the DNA TGCGCCACCCGTTCGGGACCGTCCTACGAGCAGTACTTC.